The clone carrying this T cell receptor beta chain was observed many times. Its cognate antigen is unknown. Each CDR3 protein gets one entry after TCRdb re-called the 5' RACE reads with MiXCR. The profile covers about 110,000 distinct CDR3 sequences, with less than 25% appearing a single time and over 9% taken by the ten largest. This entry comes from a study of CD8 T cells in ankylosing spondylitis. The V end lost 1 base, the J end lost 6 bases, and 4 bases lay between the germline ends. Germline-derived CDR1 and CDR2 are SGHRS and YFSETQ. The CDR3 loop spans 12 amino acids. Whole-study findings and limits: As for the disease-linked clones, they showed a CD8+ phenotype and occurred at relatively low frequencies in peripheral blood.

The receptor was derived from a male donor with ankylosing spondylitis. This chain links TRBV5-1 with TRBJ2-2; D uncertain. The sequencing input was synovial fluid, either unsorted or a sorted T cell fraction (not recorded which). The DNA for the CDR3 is TGCGCCAGCAGCTTGTTTTCCGGGGAGCTGTTTTTT. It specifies CASSLFSGELFF. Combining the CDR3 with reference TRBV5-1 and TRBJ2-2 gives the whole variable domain KAGVTQTPRYLIKTRGQQVTLSCSPISGHRSVSWYQQTPGQGLQFLFEYFSETQRNKGNFPGRFSGRQFSNSRSEMNVSTLELGDSALYLCASSLFSGELFFGEGSRLTVL.